This T cell receptor beta chain was sequenced during a study of blood T cell repertoires in COVID-19 (dated by TCRdb to the early 2020s). With respect to the entire study: Samples covering the acute and convalescent phases of COVID-19 were provided by collaborators in the United States, Italy and Spain. The material from the prospective study consisted of cDNA or gDNA derived from T cells, B-cell-depleted T cells, or PBMCs. Deeply sampled blood TCRbeta repertoires from subjects exposed to, actively infected with, or recovered from COVID-19 were included in the dataset. The repertoires were released in a freely available public database meant as a resource for research on the immune response to SARS-CoV-2. The samples were drawn from the first 160 participants of the ongoing ImmuneRACE study and from 950 to 1,500 subjects provided by 6 global collaborators. Nearly every sample came with metadata listing a de-identified subject ID, COVID-19 status, age in years and sex. Where HLA class I and class II types were available, the types were taken from metadata supplied by the sample provider, not from assay-based typing.

As encoded in the germline V gene, CDR1 is SGDLS while CDR2 is YYNGEE. V is pared back by 4 bases and J by 4 bases, with 14 bases lying between the germline termini. The CDR3 numbers 15 residues from cysteine through phenylalanine. Only the CDR3 part of the read is kept: 45 bases, read in frame from the first base. TCRbeta CDR3 regions were amplified from genomic DNA by means of the immunoSEQ Assay, a bias-controlled multiplex PCR. As for the authors' bioinformatics: Nucleated cell counts per sample were estimated from amplification of reference gene primers within the assay. To quantify the absolute abundance of each unique TCRbeta CDR3 rearrangement, sequence reads were collapsed and filtered. Productive Simpson clonality was computed per sample as the square root of Simpson's diversity index over productive rearrangements. Imported from immuneACCESS, the table was reduced by TCRdb to in-frame sequences with V and J called. These copies leave out some clones; in studies compared against another copy, an unresolved V gene accounts for under half, and the cause of the remainder is not known. The DNA gave D and trimming, while V, J and clone size come from that table. For this sample there are about 130,000 clones; around 78% appear just once. The ten top clones hold under 14% of the sample.

Collaborating institutions collected whole blood in K2EDTA tubes following their own protocols. Collaborator samples were shipped for TCRbeta analysis as frozen whole blood, isolated PBMCs, or DNA extracted from either sample type. Concerning this clone itself: The antigen this receptor binds is unknown. No much larger clone is present one base from it, and per-base qualities are unavailable.

Broad study findings and their caveats: How much clinical and demographic metadata was included differed by source and by participant, and the metadata was provided uncurated.

Sequenced input: peripheral blood. The V gene is TRBV9 and the J gene is TRBJ2-2; the D gene is perhaps TRBD1, on 6 matching bases. This TCR came from a human donor in a cohort sampled during active COVID-19. The CDR3 region: CASSLQGSGTGELFF. The bases are TGTGCCAGCAGCCTGCAGGGGTCGGGCACCGGGGAGCTGTTTTTT.